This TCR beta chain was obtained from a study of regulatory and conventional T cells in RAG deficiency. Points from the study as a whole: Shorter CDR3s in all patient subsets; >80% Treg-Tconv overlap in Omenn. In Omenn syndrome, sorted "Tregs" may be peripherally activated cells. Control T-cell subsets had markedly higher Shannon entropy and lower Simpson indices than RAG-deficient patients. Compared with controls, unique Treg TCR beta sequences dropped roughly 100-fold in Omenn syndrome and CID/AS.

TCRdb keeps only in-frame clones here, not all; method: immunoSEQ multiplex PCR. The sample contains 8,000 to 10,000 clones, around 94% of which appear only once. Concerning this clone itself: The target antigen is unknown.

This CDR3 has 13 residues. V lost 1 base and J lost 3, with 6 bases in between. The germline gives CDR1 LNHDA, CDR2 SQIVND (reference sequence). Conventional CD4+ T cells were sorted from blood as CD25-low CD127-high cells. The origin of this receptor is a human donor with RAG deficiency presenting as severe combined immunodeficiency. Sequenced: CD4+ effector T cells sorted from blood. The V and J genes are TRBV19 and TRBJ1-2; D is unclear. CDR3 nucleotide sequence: TGTGCCAGTAGTATAGCTGGGGACTATGGCTACACCTTC. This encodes CASSIAGDYGYTF.